Included here is one T cell receptor beta chain sequence, with context. The data belong to a study of cytomegalovirus exposure and HLA in healthy donors. The V segment lost 6 bases and the J segment 3 bases; nucleotides outside the gene matches: 12. CDR3 size: 16 residues. From germline, CDR1 is LNHDA and CDR2 SQIVND (reference sequence). In the PCR, 60 Vbeta and 13 Jbeta primers were used. Only in-frame clones appear in the TCRdb table, and some are missing; sequencing was by immunoSEQ multiplex PCR. The data hold around 64,000 clones, with over 75% observed a single time. The rearrangement uses TRBV19 and TRBJ2-5; 8 bases match TRBD2. Sequenced material: PBMCs. The sequence came from a young woman in good health and CMV-seropositive. CDR3 nucleotides: TGTGCCAGTAGCGAGGCGCGCGGGAGGTCAGAAGAGACCCAGTACTTC. Translating it yields CASSEARGRSEETQYF.